Listed below are T cell receptor beta chains from one sample, sequenced in a study of cytomegalovirus exposure and HLA in healthy donors. The data were produced by immunoSEQ multiplex PCR, yet TCRdb's version contains in-frame clones alone and is incomplete. The sample shows 120,000 or so clones, 80% to 90% of them seen only once. Input material: PBMCs. The receptors were sampled from a woman aged 18 to 35 in good health and CMV-seronegative. Each CDR3 is given with its conserved first and last residue. Fields, in order: V gene, CDR3 length, CDR3 protein.

TRBV2 | 15 | CASRGTRNSPYEQYF
TRBV28 | 15 | CASSFPQRVNQPQHF
TRBV6-1 | 12 | CASSSRRGEQYF
TRBV30 | 14 | CAWSGGSVNQPQHF
TRBV5-8 | 13 | CASSLRNWPEAFF
TRBV5-1 | 16 | CASSLPSGGSTDTQYF
TRBV11-2 | 14 | CASSLSQVFTEAFF
TRBV27 | 13 | CASSLRGKGGYTF
TRBV30 | 12 | CAWSASGGGTFF
TRBV7-8 | 18 | CASSLGVRGREGWNTQYF
TRBV5-3 | 13 | CARSCGAKLGYTF
TRBV28 | 14 | CASVLDREEETQYF
TRBV4-1 | 20 | CASSQDHPGLGVGAQETQYF
TRBV6-1 | 14 | CASSRSGGNYGYTF
TRBV18 | 15 | CASSPSGTAGNTIYF
TRBV27 | 16 | CASSPLGTSGIVEQYF
TRBV27 | 14 | CASSLRATNEKLFF
TRBV9 | 11 | CASSVAETQYF
TRBV28 | 17 | CASSFRGLAGPQETQYF
TRBV6-1 | 15 | CASSVDLESNQPQHF
TRBV1 | 19 | CTSSRRHLRAYRSYETQYF
TRBV27 | 11 | CASIVGQPQHF
TRBV28 | 14 | CASSLLAGRNEQFF
TRBV19 | 15 | CASSQGAANTGELFF
TRBV27 | 14 | CASAAGVLGNEQFF
TRBV28 | 16 | CASREERGGSFTEAFF
TRBV28 | 20 | CASSFDASPPAPEGPYEQYF
TRBV9 | 14 | CASSLGTSGDTQYF
TRBV25-1 | 18 | CASAPAQGVISGANVLTF
TRBV21-1 | 15 | CASSKGAGQRDTQYF
TRBV19 | 15 | CASTGWSGGNNEQFF
TRBV2 | 16 | CASSQMDRTNTGELFF
TRBV27 | 15 | CASSLWTSGWNEQFF
TRBV9 | 14 | CASSVGRQLETQYF
TRBV7-6 | 17 | CASSSPGLAGSTDTQYF
TRBV6-5 | 14 | CASRTDRENYGYTF
TRBV29-1 | 14 | CSAPAGGMNTEAFF
TRBV25-1 | 14 | CASSDSGYGTEAFF
TRBV6-6 | 14 | CASSYSRGTGELFF
TRBV27 | 14 | CASRATGGTDTQYF
TRBV10-3 | 10 | CATGGGGYTF
TRBV15 | 13 | CATSRLAGGELFF
TRBV7-9 | 18 | CASSADRGNFIAKNIQYF
TRBV4-3 | 15 | CASSPTRLVLGEQFF
TRBV30 | 14 | CAWSTGTVNFQLFF
TRBV7-2 | 14 | CASSFRSPEVEQYF